The 13 T cell receptor beta chains listed next were all sequenced from one sample in a study of blood T cells in healthy people across ages. A J-beta primer mix and a sample-barcoded 5' primer were used in a second PCR of about 7 to 12 cycles. One entry per CDR3 protein results from TCRdb running MiXCR on the 5' RACE reads. Of some 800,000 distinct CDR3 sequences listed, 44% are singletons. The specimen sequenced was blood. These receptor sequences come from a man aged 55 to 70 in good health.

The CDR3 sequence: CATSRDVGEQETQYF. The CDR3 nucleotides read TGTGCCACCAGCAGAGATGTAGGGGAGCAAGAGACCCAGTACTTC. The chain carries TRBV15 and TRBJ2-5, with D perhaps assigned TRBD1 or TRBD2 (5 bases each). The CDR3 covers 15 residues. The germline V gene has CDR1 LNHNV and CDR2 YYDKDF (reference sequence). V lost 0 bases to trimming and J lost 2 bases, with 10 bases between them.

This rearrangement joins TRBV10-3 to TRBJ2-4, with D uncertain. Matching the DNA end better, TRBJ2-5 makes the J call doubtful. Germline V CDR1 and CDR2: ENHRY, SYGVKD. This CDR3 contains 13 residues. CDR3 bases: TGTGCCATCAGTGAGTTCAACGAAGAGACCCAGTACTTC. Protein sequence: CAISEFNEETQYF.

V usage is TRBV10-3 and J usage is TRBJ1-5, with D perhaps matching TRBD1 (5 bases). Per germline, CDR1 ENHRY and CDR2 SYGVKD. The CDR3 has 13 residues. V was cut by 3 bases and J by 5 bases, with 8 bases left in between. CDR3: CAISDRGDQPQHF. The CDR3 DNA reads as TGTGCCATCAGTGATAGAGGGGATCAGCCCCAGCATTTT.

CDR3 region: CASSVDPRENYGYTF. The CDR3 nucleotides read TGTGCCAGCAGCGTAGACCCCAGGGAGAACTATGGCTACACCTTC. The V gene is TRBV9, the J gene TRBJ1-2; maybe TRBD1 (5 bases). The V and J ends lost 0 bases and 2 bases respectively, with 11 bases between them. CDR1 is SGDLS, CDR2 YYNGEE, per germline. The CDR3 covers 15 residues.

This clonotype was detected once. The V gene is TRBV7-9, the J gene TRBJ2-1; 7 nucleotides agree with TRBD1. This CDR3 comprises 16 residues. Germline V gene sequence: CDR1 SEHNR, CDR2 FQNEAQ (reference sequence). J lost 4 bases, V lost 3 bases, and 9 bases had no gene match. CDR3 amino acids: CASSFWSGTEYNEQFF. Written as DNA, the CDR3 is TGTGCCAGCAGCTTTTGGTCCGGGACAGAATACAATGAGCAGTTCTTC.

V gene TRBV27 combines with J gene TRBJ1-5; the D gene is possibly TRBD1 (5 bases). This CDR3 is built from 15 residues. Germline-derived CDR1 and CDR2 are MNHEY and SMNVEV (reference sequence). V was cut by 3 bases and J by 4 bases, with 13 bases left in between. CDR3 amino acids: CASSFRAGRNQPQHF. The CDR3 bases are TGTGCCAGCAGTTTCAGGGCCGGCAGAAATCAGCCCCAGCATTTT.

The chain uses TRBV9 and TRBJ2-1, with TRBD2 as a possible D gene (6 bases). The DNA end favors TRBJ2-7, so the J call may be wrong. This CDR3 comprises 15 residues. In germline, CDR1 is SGDLS, CDR2 YYNGEE. CDR3 in amino acids: CASSVVAGRTDEQYF. Here the CDR3 DNA reads TGTGCCAGCAGCGTAGTGGCGGGAAGAACGGATGAGCAGTACTTC.

The V call is TRBV12-3 or TRBV12-4, the J call TRBJ2-7; D may be TRBD2 (6 bases). This CDR3 comprises 13 residues. Between the trimmed V and J ends, which lost 1 base and 7 bases, there was a span of 11 bases. The CDR3 protein is CASSLEGLEEQYF. The CDR3 DNA reads as TGTGCCAGCAGTTTAGAGGGACTCGAAGAGCAGTACTTC.

V is TRBV7-2 and J is TRBJ1-6; 8 positions match TRBD1. The CDR3 spans 16 residues. Trimming removed 1 base from V and 7 bases from J; junction bases left unmatched: 6. CDR1 and CDR2 (germline): SGHTA, FQGNSA. As DNA, the CDR3 is TGTGCCAGCAGCTTAGGGGGACAGGCCAAGAATTCACCCCTCCACTTT. Translating it yields CASSLGGQAKNSPLHF.

This clonotype was recorded a few times. The chain uses TRBV5-6 and TRBJ1-1; D not resolved. Trimming removed 4 bases at V and 1 base at J, with 11 bases between. The CDR3 length is 14 residues. Germline CDR1 is SGHDT and CDR2 is YYEEEE. CDR3 loop: CASSEGDPNTEAFF. Written as DNA, the CDR3 is TGTGCCAGCAGCGAAGGAGATCCGAACACTGAAGCTTTCTTT.

This chain links TRBV20-1 with TRBJ2-1; TRBD2 matches 11 bases. Per germline, CDR1 DFQATT and CDR2 SNEGSKA (reference sequence). The CDR3 totals 15 residues. Unmatched junction bases numbered 6, after V lost 0 bases and J lost 8 bases. CDR3: CSARDLTSGGHEQFF. CDR3 nucleotide sequence: TGCAGTGCTAGAGATCTAACTAGCGGGGGCCATGAGCAGTTCTTC.

The CDR3 here is CSASSRGQSTDTQYF. The CDR3 nucleotides read TGCAGTGCTAGTAGCAGGGGACAAAGCACAGATACGCAGTATTTT. J is TRBJ2-3 and V is TRBV20-1, with TRBD1 as a possible D gene (6 bases). The V end lost 3 bases, the J end lost 0 bases, and 13 bases lay between the germline ends. Germline assignment: CDR1 DFQATT and CDR2 SNEGSKA (reference sequence). This CDR3 spans 15 amino acids.

As to this clonotype: Given a much more abundant clone one base away, this may be a read error. The chain uses TRBV5-1 and TRBJ2-7; no clear D. The CDR3 sequence is 14 residues long. Germline assignment: CDR1 SGHRS and CDR2 YFSETQ. In DNA form, the CDR3 reads TGCGTCAGCAGCTTGGGCGGACGGTCCTACGAGCAGTACTTC. Translation gives CVSSLGGRSYEQYF.